These 14 T cell receptor beta chains were sequenced from one sample in a study of tumor-infiltrating lymphocytes in primary liver carcinoma. With around 500 ng total RNA as template and a constant-region primer, TCR beta cDNA was made. Construction of TCR beta libraries relied on three successive nested multiplex PCR rounds employing slightly modified ARM-PCR. The first two PCR rounds used TRBV1-TRBV30 forward primers with a C-beta reverse primer, around 10 cycles each. TCRdb redid the calling of the multiplex PCR reads with MiXCR, one entry per CDR3 protein. Of 300,000 to 350,000 distinct CDR3 sequences in the sample, almost 65% were seen once. The source of the blood RNA was unsorted whole blood, and germline DNA was extracted as well. The sequenced sample consisted of peripheral blood. These receptors came from a man aged 40-49 years with primary liver carcinoma and hepatitis B virus infection.

Worth noting for this clonotype: Compared with germline, one end of the junction differs, possibly owing to a read error. The chain uses TRBV24-1 and TRBJ2-1; 10 nucleotides align to TRBD2. CDR3 length equals 15 residues. Germline V gene sequence: CDR1 KGHDR, CDR2 SFDVKD. The chain's CDR3 is CATSGSGLAHNEQFF. The DNA of the CDR3 is TGCGCCACCAGTGGTTCGGGACTAGCGCACAATGAGCAGTTCTTC.

V and J are TRBV28 and TRBJ2-7, with D possibly TRBD2 on 6 matching bases. From germline, CDR1 is MDHEN and CDR2 SYDVKM. Trimming pared 5 bases from V and 6 bases from J, leaving 20 bases between. This CDR3 contains 15 residues. The CDR3 nucleotides read TGTGCCAGCAGTAAACAATCAGGGAGGCCCTCCGAGCAGTACTTC. It specifies CASSKQSGRPSEQYF.

This chain uses TRBV12-3 or TRBV12-4 with TRBJ1-6; TRBD1 is a possible D gene (5 bases). V lost 1 base, J lost 9 bases, and 10 bases lay in between. The CDR3 covers 14 residues. The CDR3 region is CASSLVGDSSPLHF. CDR3 sequence (DNA): TGTGCCAGCAGTTTAGTAGGGGATAGTTCACCCCTCCACTTT.

Concerning this clonotype itself: This sequence may be a read error, since a much larger clone differs from it by one base. The CDR3 sequence is CASSCLNIRHDTDTQYF. CDR3 nucleotide sequence: TGTGCCAGCAGTTGCCTCAACATTAGACATGACACAGATACGCAGTATTTT. The chain has TRBV6-6 and TRBJ2-3; D not certain. The CDR3 totals 17 residues. Germline loops: CDR1 MNHNY, CDR2 SVGAGI (reference sequence). Trimming stripped 4 bases from V and 2 bases from J, with 19 bases between.

This clonotype has only a few counts. The chain joins TRBV28 to TRBJ2-4; 8 bases line up with TRBD1. The CDR3 extends over 14 amino acids. Unmatched junction bases numbered 4, after V lost 5 bases and J lost 4 bases. CDR1 is MDHEN and CDR2 is SYDVKM in the germline V gene. The CDR3 DNA sequence: TGTGCCAGCAGTCCCGGGACAGGAAAAAACATTCAGTACTTC. Translating gives CASSPGTGKNIQYF.

The count of this clonotype is one. One end of the junction varies from germline; a read error may be responsible. V gene TRBV11-2 combines with J gene TRBJ2-5; the D gene is possibly TRBD2 (6 bases). This CDR3 has 13 amino acids. Germline CDR1 reads SGHAT; CDR2 reads FQNNGV. Here the CDR3 reads CAISLGTQETQYF. The CDR3 region has the DNA TGTGCCATCAGCCTGGGGACTCAAGAGACTCAGTACTTC. The full variable domain, completed using reference TRBV11-2 and TRBJ2-5, is EAGVAQSPRYKIIEKRQSVAFWCNPISGHATLYWYQQILGQGPKLLIQFQNNGVVDDSQLPKDRFSAERLKGVDSTLKIQPAKLEDSAVYLCAISLGTQETQYFGPGTRLLVL.

About this clonotype itself: This sequence may be a read error, since a much larger clone differs from it by one base. V is TRBV10-3 and J is TRBJ1-6; D call uncertain. Germline CDR1 and CDR2: ENHRY and SYGVKD. This CDR3 has 15 residues. V shed 0 bases and J shed 7 bases, with 10 bases lying between them. The CDR3 DNA follows: TGTGCCATCAGTGAGTCGGAGACTCAGAATTCACCCCTCCACTTT. This translates into CAISESETQNSPLHF.

The chain links TRBV11-2 to TRBJ2-3; 14 nucleotides agree with TRBD2. CDR3 size: 23 residues. The germline V gene encodes CDR1 SGHAT and CDR2 FQNNGV. Trimming removed 5 bases from V and 4 bases from J; junction bases left unmatched: 26. The DNA of the CDR3 is TGTGCCAGCAGCGGGTGGGGACTAGCGGGAGACCCAGATACCGGGCCTAGCGCAGATACGCAGTATTTT. This codes for CASSGWGLAGDPDTGPSADTQYF.

A note on this clonotype: Germline is not matched at one junction end, which may reflect a read error. The J gene is TRBJ2-5, the V gene TRBV11-1; D call uncertain. Germline V gives CDR1 SGHAT, CDR2 FQDESV (reference sequence). CDR3 length: 12 residues. Here the CDR3 DNA reads TGTGCCAGCTGCTTAGATTGGGAGACCCAGTACTTC. Its protein product is CASCLDWETQYF.

CDR3 coding DNA: TGTGCCAGCATCATAGAGGTGTATGGTAGTGGACAGACATCCTACGAGCAGTACTTC. Amino acids: CASIIEVYGSGQTSYEQYF. The chain has TRBV11-3 and TRBJ2-7; D is perhaps TRBD1 (6 bases). This CDR3 region has 19 residues. The germline V gene has CDR1 SGHNT and CDR2 YENEEA. Deletions cut 7 bases from V and 1 base from J, with 29 bases between.

DNA for the CDR3: TGTGCCAGTAGTATAGCCAGGTCCGGGGCCAACGTCCTGACTTTC. This codes for CASSIARSGANVLTF. This rearrangement joins TRBV19 to TRBJ2-6, with no clear D. Deletions cut 1 base from V and 4 bases from J, with 8 bases between. Germline CDR1 and CDR2: LNHDA and SQIVND (reference sequence). The CDR3 contains 15 residues.

Of note for this clonotype: At one of its ends the junction is not consistent with the germline gene, which may arise from a read error. V and J are TRBV12-3 or TRBV12-4 and TRBJ2-3; D may be TRBD2 (6 bases). The CDR3 has 15 residues. The CDR3 reads CTSSSTSYYTDTQYF. CDR3 coding DNA: TGTACCAGCAGCTCGACTAGTTACTACACAGATACTCAGTATTTC.

The rearrangement joins TRBV5-4 to TRBJ2-5; D call uncertain. The V gene's germline CDR1 is SGHNT and CDR2 YYREEE (reference sequence). With 0 bases removed from V and 4 bases from J, the gap between germline ends came to 7 bases. This CDR3 spans 13 amino acids. The CDR3 coding sequence is TGTGCCAGCAGCTTGGCCCTTGGAGAGACCCAGTACTTC. It encodes CASSLALGETQYF.

This clonotype was seen more than once but under ten times. The J gene is TRBJ1-3, the V gene TRBV6-1; D gene uncertain. The CDR3 runs 14 residues. Germline assignment: CDR1 MNHNS and CDR2 SASEGT. V lost 7 bases to trimming and J lost 0 bases, with 10 bases between them. The CDR3 sequence is CASTGQISGNTIYF. The CDR3 DNA is TGTGCCAGCACCGGTCAGATCTCTGGAAACACCATATATTTT.